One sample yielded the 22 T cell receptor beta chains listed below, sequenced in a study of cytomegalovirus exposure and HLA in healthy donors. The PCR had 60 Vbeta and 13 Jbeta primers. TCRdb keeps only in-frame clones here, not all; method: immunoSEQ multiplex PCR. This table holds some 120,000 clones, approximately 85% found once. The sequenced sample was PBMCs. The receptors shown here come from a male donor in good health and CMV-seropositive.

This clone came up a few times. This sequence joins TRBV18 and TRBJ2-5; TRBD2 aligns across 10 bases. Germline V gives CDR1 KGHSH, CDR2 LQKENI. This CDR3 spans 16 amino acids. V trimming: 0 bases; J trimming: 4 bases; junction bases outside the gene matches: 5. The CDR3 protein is CASSPPGTSGVETQYF. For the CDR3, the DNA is TGTGCCAGCTCACCACCTGGCACTAGCGGGGTAGAGACCCAGTACTTC. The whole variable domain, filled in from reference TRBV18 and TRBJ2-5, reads NAGVMQNPRHLVRRRGQEARLRCSPMKGHSHVYWYRQLPEEGLKFMVYLQKENIIDESGMPKERFSAEFPKEGPSILRIQQVVRGDSAAYFCASSPPGTSGVETQYFGPGTRLLVL.

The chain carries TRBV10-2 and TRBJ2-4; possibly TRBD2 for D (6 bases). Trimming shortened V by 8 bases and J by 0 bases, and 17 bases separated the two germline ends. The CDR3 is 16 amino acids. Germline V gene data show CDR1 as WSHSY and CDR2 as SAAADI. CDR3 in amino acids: CASAEGSRKAKNIQYF. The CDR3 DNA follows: TGCGCCAGCGCGGAGGGAAGTCGAAAAGCCAAAAACATTCAGTACTTC.

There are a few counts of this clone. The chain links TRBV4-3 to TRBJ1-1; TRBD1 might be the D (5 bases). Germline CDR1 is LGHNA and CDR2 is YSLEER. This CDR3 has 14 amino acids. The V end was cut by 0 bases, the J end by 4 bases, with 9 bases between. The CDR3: CASSQEVGGTEAFF. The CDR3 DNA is TGCGCCAGCAGCCAAGAAGTGGGGGGCACTGAAGCTTTCTTT.

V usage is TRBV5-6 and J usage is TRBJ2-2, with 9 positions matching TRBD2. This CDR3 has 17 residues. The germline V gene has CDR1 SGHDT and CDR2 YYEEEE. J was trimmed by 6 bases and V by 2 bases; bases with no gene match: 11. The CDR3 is CASSFWGLAGPPGELFF. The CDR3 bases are TGTGCCAGCAGCTTTTGGGGGCTAGCGGGACCCCCCGGGGAGCTGTTTTTT.

DNA for the CDR3: TGTGCCAGCAGCTCGACGATACGGGACGAGCAGTACTTC. This codes for CASSSTIRDEQYF. This rearrangement joins TRBV7-2 to TRBJ2-7; no clear D gene. This CDR3 comprises 13 residues. V lost 4 bases and J lost 5, with 12 bases in between. CDR1 SGHTA and CDR2 FQGNSA come from the germline V gene.

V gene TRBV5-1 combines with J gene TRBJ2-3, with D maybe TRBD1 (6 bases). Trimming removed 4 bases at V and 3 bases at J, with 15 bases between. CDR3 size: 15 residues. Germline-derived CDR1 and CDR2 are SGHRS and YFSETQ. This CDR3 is CASSAGVRFTDTQYF. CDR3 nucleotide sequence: TGCGCCAGCAGCGCAGGGGTCAGGTTTACAGATACGCAGTATTTT. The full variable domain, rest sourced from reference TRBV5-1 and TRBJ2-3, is KAGVTQTPRYLIKTRGQQVTLSCSPISGHRSVSWYQQTPGQGLQFLFEYFSETQRNKGNFPGRFSGRQFSNSRSEMNVSTLELGDSALYLCASSAGVRFTDTQYFGPGTRLTVL.

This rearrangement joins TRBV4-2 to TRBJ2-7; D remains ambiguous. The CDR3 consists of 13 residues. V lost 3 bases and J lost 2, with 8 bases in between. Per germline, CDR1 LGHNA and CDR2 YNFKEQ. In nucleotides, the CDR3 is TGTGCCAGCAGCCAGGCTAGAACCTACGAGCAGTACTTC. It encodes CASSQARTYEQYF.

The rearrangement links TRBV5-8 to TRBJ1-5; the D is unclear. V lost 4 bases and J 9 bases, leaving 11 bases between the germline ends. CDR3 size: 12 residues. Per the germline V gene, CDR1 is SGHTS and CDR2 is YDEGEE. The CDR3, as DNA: TGTGCCAGCAGCCTGAGGGTTGGGCCCCAGCATTTT. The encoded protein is CASSLRVGPQHF.

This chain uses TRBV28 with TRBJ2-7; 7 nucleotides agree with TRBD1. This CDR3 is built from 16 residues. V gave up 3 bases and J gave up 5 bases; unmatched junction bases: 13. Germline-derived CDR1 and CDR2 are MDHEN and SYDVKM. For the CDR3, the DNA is TGTGCCAGCAGTTTTTTAGGGACAGTGAAGGAAGACGAGCAGTACTTC. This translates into CASSFLGTVKEDEQYF.

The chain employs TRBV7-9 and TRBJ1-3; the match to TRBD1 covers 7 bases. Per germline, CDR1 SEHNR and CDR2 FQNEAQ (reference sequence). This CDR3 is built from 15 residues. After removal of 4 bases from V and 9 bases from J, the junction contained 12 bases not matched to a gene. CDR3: CASSWLTGEEGTIYF. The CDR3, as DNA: TGTGCCAGCAGCTGGCTAACAGGGGAAGAGGGCACCATATATTTT.

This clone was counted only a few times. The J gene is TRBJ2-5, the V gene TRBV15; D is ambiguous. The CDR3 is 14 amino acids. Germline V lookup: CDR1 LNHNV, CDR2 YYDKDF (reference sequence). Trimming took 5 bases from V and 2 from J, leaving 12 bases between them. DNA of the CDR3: TGTGCCACCAGCTCCTCGTGGGCTCAAGAGACCCAGTACTTC. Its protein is CATSSSWAQETQYF. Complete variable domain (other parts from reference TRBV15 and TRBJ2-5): DAMVIQNPRYQVTQFGKPVTLSCSQTLNHNVMYWYQQKSSQAPKLLFHYYDKDFNNEADTPDNFQSRRPNTSFCFLDIRSPGLGDTAMYLCATSSSWAQETQYFGPGTRLLVL.

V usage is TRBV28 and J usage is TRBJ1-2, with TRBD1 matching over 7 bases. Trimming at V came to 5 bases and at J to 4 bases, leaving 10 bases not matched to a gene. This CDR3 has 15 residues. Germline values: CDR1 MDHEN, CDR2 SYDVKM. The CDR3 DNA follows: TGTGCCAGCAGTCCCCCAGGGGGGTCCCGCTATGGCTACACCTTC. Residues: CASSPPGGSRYGYTF.

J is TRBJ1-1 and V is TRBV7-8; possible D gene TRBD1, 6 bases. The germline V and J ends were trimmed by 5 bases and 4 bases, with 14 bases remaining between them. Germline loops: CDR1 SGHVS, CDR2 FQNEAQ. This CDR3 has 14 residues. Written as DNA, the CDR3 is TGTGCCAGCAGCCCCGGGACATATGGCACTGAAGCTTTCTTT. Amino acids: CASSPGTYGTEAFF.

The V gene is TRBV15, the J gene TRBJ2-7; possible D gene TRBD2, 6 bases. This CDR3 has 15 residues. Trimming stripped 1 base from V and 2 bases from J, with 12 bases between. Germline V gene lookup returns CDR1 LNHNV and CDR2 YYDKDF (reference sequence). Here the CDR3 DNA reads TGTGCCACCAGCAGAGGCAATACGGGGGCCTACGAGCAGTACTTC. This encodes CATSRGNTGAYEQYF.

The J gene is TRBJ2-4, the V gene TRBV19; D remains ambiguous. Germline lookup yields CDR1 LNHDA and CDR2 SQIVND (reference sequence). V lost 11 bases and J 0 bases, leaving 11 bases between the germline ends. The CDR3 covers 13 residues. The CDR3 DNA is TGTGCCTCTCTAGGCGGAGCCAAAAACATTCAGTACTTC. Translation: CASLGGAKNIQYF. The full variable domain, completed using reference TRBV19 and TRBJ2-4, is DGGITQSPKYLFRKEGQNVTLSCEQNLNHDAMYWYRQDPGQGLRLIYYSQIVNDFQKGDIAEGYSVSREKKESFPLTVTSAQKNPTAFYLCASLGGAKNIQYFGAGTRLSVL.

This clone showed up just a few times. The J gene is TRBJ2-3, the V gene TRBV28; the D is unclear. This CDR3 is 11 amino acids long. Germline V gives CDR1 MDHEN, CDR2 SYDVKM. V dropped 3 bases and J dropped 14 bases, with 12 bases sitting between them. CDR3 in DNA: TGTGCCAGCAGTTTGAGGTCTCTTTGGTATTTT. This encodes CASSLRSLWYF.

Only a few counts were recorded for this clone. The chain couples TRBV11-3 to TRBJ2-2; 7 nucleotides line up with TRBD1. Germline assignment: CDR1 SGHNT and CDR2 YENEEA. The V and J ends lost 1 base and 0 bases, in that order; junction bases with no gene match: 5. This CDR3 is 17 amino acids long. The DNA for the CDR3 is TGTGCCAGCAGCTTAGTCTGGGACAGCGCGAACACCGGGGAGCTGTTTTTT. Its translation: CASSLVWDSANTGELFF.

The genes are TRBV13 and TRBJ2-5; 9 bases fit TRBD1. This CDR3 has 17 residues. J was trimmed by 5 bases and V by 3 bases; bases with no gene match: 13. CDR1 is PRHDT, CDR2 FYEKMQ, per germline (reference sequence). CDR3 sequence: CASSFSIPGQGMETQYF. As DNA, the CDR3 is TGTGCCAGCAGCTTTTCAATACCGGGACAGGGTATGGAGACCCAGTACTTC.

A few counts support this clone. The CDR3 DNA follows: TGTGCCAGCAGCCGATTTAAAAGGGGACAGGGAGGAGCTTTCTTT. It codes for CASSRFKRGQGGAFF. The chain links TRBV11-1 to TRBJ1-1; 9 nucleotides match TRBD1. CDR3 length: 15 amino acids. Looked up from germline, CDR1 is SGHAT and CDR2 is FQDESV (reference sequence). J gave up 10 bases and V 5 bases, and 14 bases lay outside the gene matches.

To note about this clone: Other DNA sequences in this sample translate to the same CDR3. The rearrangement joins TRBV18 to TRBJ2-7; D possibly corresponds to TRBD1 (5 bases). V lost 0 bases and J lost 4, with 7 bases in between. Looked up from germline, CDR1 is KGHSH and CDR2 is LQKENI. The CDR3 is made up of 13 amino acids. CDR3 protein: CASSPPQGYEQYF. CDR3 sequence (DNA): TGTGCCAGCTCACCACCTCAGGGTTACGAGCAGTACTTC.

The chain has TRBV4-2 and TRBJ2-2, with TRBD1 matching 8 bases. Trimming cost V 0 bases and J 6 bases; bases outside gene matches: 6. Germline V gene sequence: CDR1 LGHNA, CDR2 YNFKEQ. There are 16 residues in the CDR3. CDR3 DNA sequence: TGTGCCAGCAGCCAAGAATCCAGGGGGCGGTCCGGGGAGCTGTTTTTT. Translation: CASSQESRGRSGELFF.

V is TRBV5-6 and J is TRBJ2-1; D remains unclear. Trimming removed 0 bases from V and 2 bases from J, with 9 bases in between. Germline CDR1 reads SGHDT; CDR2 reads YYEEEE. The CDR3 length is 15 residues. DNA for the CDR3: TGTGCCAGCAGCTTGGACCCCAGCGCCTACAATGAGCAGTTCTTC. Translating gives CASSLDPSAYNEQFF. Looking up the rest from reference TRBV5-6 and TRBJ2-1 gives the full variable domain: DAGVTQSPTHLIKTRGQQVTLRCSPKSGHDTVSWYQQALGQGPQFIFQYYEEEERQRGNFPDRFSGHQFPNYSSELNVNALLLGDSALYLCASSLDPSAYNEQFFGPGTRLTVL.